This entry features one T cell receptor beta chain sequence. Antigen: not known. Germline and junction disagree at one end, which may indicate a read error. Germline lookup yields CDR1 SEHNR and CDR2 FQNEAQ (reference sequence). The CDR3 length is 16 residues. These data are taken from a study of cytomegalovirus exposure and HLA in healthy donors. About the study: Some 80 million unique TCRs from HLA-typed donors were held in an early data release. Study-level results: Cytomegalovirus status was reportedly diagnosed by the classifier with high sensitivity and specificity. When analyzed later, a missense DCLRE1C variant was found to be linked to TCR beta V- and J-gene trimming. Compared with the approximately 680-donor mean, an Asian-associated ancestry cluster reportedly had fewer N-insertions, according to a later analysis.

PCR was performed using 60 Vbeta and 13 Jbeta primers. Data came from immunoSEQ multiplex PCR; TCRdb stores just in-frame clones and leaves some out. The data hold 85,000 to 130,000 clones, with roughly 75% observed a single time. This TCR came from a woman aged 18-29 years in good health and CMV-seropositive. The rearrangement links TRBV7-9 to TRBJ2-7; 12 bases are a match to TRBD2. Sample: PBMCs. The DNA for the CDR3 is TGTGCCAGCAGCTTAGCGCTAGCGGGAGGGCAACAGAGTATCGTTTTC. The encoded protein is CASSLALAGGQQSIVF.